This TCR beta chain was documented in a study of beta chain features in type 1 diabetes. Study-wide points: Compared with healthy donors, patients appeared to share more similar naive, central memory and regulatory TCRB repertoires. All four CD4+ subsets of Type 1 diabetes patients contained TCRB CDR3s that were moderately but significantly shorter.

A remark on this clone: What it binds is not known.

Sequencing targeted expressed TCRB transcripts, as all isolated RNA had been reverse transcribed. Profiled with immunoSEQ multiplex PCR; TCRdb holds only in-frame clones, not every one. Found here are over 600,000 clones, 9.5% to 15% of them singletons; the top ten hold more than 0.09%. Trimming left V 7 bases short and J 1 base short, with 12 bases between. The CDR3 has 13 amino acids. The V gene's germline CDR1 is SGHRS and CDR2 YFSETQ. The sequence was collected from a man aged 25 to 40 with type 1 diabetes. Input material: naive CD4+ T cells from blood. The rearrangement joins TRBV5-1 to TRBJ2-7; possibly TRBD2 for D (5 bases). CDR3 residues: CASGESASYEQYF. CDR3 DNA: TGCGCCAGCGGGGAGTCCGCATCCTACGAGCAGTACTTC.